Shown below are 23 T cell receptor beta chains from a single sample sequenced in a study of cytomegalovirus exposure and HLA in healthy donors. The primer mix had 60 Vbeta and 13 Jbeta primers. Generated by immunoSEQ multiplex PCR, the TCRdb table keeps only in-frame clones and is missing some. The table records 90,000 to 100,000 clones, roughly 10% of them present only once. Sequenced: PBMCs. The source is a man in his forties or fifties in good health and CMV-seropositive.

This clone was seen a few times. This rearrangement joins TRBV28 to TRBJ2-2; 7 nucleotides match TRBD1. The CDR3 is made up of 15 amino acids. Germline values: CDR1 MDHEN, CDR2 SYDVKM. Germline trimming cut 6 bases from V and 1 base from J; bases unmatched to any gene: 5. The CDR3 reads CASRARDRNTGELFF. CDR3 sequence (DNA): TGTGCCAGCAGAGCCCGGGACAGGAACACCGGGGAGCTGTTTTTT.

The chain uses TRBV4-1 and TRBJ1-1; no clear D gene. The germline CDR1 and CDR2 sequences are MGHRA and YSYEKL. This CDR3 spans 14 amino acids. V dropped 6 bases and J dropped 0 bases, with 11 bases sitting between them. The DNA for the CDR3 is TGCGCCAGCAGACCCGGACTCCTGAACACTGAAGCTTTCTTT. It translates to CASRPGLLNTEAFF.

The V call is TRBV28, the J call TRBJ2-7, with TRBD2 matching 13 bases. With V trimmed by 4 bases and J by 4 bases, 4 bases remained unmatched. The CDR3 consists of 15 residues. Looked up from germline, CDR1 is MDHEN and CDR2 is SYDVKM. CDR3 sequence reads: CASSSWTSGSYEQYF. The CDR3 DNA is TGTGCCAGCAGTTCCTGGACTAGCGGGAGTTACGAGCAGTACTTC.

This clone turned up a few times. The chain couples TRBV5-3 to TRBJ1-1; D unresolved. TRBV5-3 counts as an open reading frame of uncertain function. V was pared by 1 base and J by 5 bases, with 15 bases between. CDR3 length: 15 residues. The CDR3 region is CARSLNQRLPTEAFF. The DNA of the CDR3 is TGTGCCAGAAGCTTGAATCAGAGACTTCCTACTGAAGCTTTCTTT.

This clone was seen more than once but under ten times. The V gene is TRBV5-1, the J gene TRBJ2-5; a weak D match, TRBD1 (5 bases). The length of the CDR3 is 13 residues. V shed 0 bases and J shed 5 bases, with 8 bases lying between them. Germline lookup yields CDR1 SGHRS and CDR2 YFSETQ. The CDR3 DNA is TGCGCCAGCAGCTTGGGGGGCAGGGAGACCCAGTACTTC. This translates into CASSLGGRETQYF.

The chain is built from TRBV19 and TRBJ2-5, with 10 positions matching TRBD1. CDR1 and CDR2 (germline): LNHDA, SQIVND (reference sequence). This CDR3 contains 14 residues. V lost 6 bases, J lost 4 bases, and 5 bases stayed unmatched. The CDR3 nucleotides read TGTGCCAGTAGAGAGACAGGGGGCGGAGAGACCCAGTACTTC. Residues: CASRETGGGETQYF.

This clone was seen only a few times. The chain is built from TRBV7-6 and TRBJ2-3; 11 nucleotides align to TRBD2. V lost 5 bases and J lost 3; bases outside the gene matches: 13. Germline lookup yields CDR1 SGHVS and CDR2 FNYEAQ. This CDR3 has 18 amino acids. The CDR3 reads CASSPVGSGRAETDTQYF. CDR3 DNA sequence: TGTGCCAGCAGCCCGGTGGGTAGCGGGAGGGCCGAGACAGATACGCAGTATTTT.

This clone was recorded a few times. This chain links TRBV30 with TRBJ2-7, with TRBD1 identical over 7 bases. V shed 5 bases, J shed 0 bases, and the junction held 4 bases outside the gene matches. This CDR3 has 13 amino acids. Germline V gives CDR1 GTSNPN, CDR2 SVGIG (reference sequence). CDR3 loop: CAWVAGGSYEQYF. The CDR3 DNA reads as TGTGCCTGGGTCGCAGGGGGCTCCTACGAGCAGTACTTC.

The J gene is TRBJ2-7, the V gene TRBV5-4, with TRBD2 matching 8 bases. This CDR3 is built from 16 residues. CDR1 is SGHNT, CDR2 YYREEE, per germline (reference sequence). V dropped 1 base and J dropped 0; count of bases not matched to a gene: 6. CDR3 bases: TGTGCCAGCAGCTTGATCGGCGGGAGGCGCTCCTACGAGCAGTACTTC. Translated, it gives CASSLIGGRRSYEQYF.

The chain couples TRBV6-5 to TRBJ1-1; 7 bases fit TRBD1. Germline CDR1 is MNHEY and CDR2 is SVGAGI. There are 16 residues in the CDR3. The trim removed 2 bases at V and 2 bases at J, leaving 8 bases unmatched. The CDR3 region is CASSYILAGGNTEAFF. CDR3 nucleotides: TGTGCCAGCAGTTACATCCTAGCAGGGGGAAACACTGAAGCTTTCTTT.

At least ten counts were recorded for this clone. The J gene is TRBJ1-5, the V gene TRBV6-6, with 7 bases that match TRBD1. With V trimmed by 6 bases and J by 3 bases, 8 bases remained unmatched. The germline CDR1 and CDR2 sequences are MNHNY and SVGAGI (reference sequence). This CDR3 has 15 residues. CDR3 coding DNA: TGTGCCAGCAGCCCGACAGGGCTCGCCAATCAGCCCCAGCATTTT. The encoded protein is CASSPTGLANQPQHF.

This clone occurred many times. V gene TRBV5-6 combines with J gene TRBJ2-2; the match to TRBD1 covers 10 bases. CDR1 is SGHDT, CDR2 YYEEEE, per germline. J gave up 3 bases and V 2 bases, and 1 base lay outside the gene matches. CDR3 length: 15 residues. This CDR3 reads CASSFGQGDTGELFF. The CDR3, as DNA: TGTGCCAGCAGCTTCGGACAGGGGGACACCGGGGAGCTGTTTTTT.

This clone has more than one count but fewer than ten. J is TRBJ2-2 and V is TRBV29-1; D unresolved. CDR1 and CDR2 from the germline V gene are SQVTM and ANQGSEA. There are 15 residues in the CDR3. V was pared by 5 bases and J by 0 bases, with 13 bases between. CDR3 residues: CSVQSPGSNTGELFF. CDR3 nucleotide sequence: TGCAGCGTTCAGTCCCCGGGTTCGAACACCGGGGAGCTGTTTTTT.

There are a few counts of this clone. The chain has TRBV28 and TRBJ1-1; possibly TRBD1 for D (6 bases). Germline V CDR1 and CDR2: MDHEN, SYDVKM. This CDR3 has 13 amino acids. V shed 8 bases and J shed 0 bases, with 10 bases lying between them. The CDR3 DNA reads as TGTGCCAGCTTCGGACAGATGAACACTGAAGCTTTCTTT. It translates to CASFGQMNTEAFF.

The CDR3 DNA is TGTGCCAGCAGCCAAGCTTCCGGAGCTGGCTACACCTTC. Translated, it gives CASSQASGAGYTF. The chain recombines TRBV14 with TRBJ1-2, with no clear D. Trimming removed 1 base from V and 7 bases from J, with 10 bases in between. The CDR3 spans 13 residues. Germline V gives CDR1 SGHDN, CDR2 FVKESK.

This clone was observed a handful of times. V is TRBV13 and J is TRBJ1-1; 12 nucleotides line up with TRBD1. With V trimmed by 3 bases and J by 0 bases, 5 bases remained unmatched. The V gene's germline CDR1 is PRHDT and CDR2 FYEKMQ (reference sequence). The CDR3 runs 17 residues. CDR3 region: CASSFLRDRGLNTEAFF. The CDR3 DNA follows: TGTGCCAGCAGCTTCCTCCGGGACAGGGGGCTGAACACTGAAGCTTTCTTT.

This clone appeared a few times. This sequence joins TRBV5-5 and TRBJ2-7; tentative D call: TRBD1 (6 bases). Germline CDR1 and CDR2: SGHKS and YYEKEE (reference sequence). CDR3 length: 14 residues. V lost 4 bases, J lost 4 bases, and 15 bases lay in between. CDR3 nucleotides: TGTGCCAGCAGCCGACAGGACGAGGATTACGAGCAGTACTTC. It translates to CASSRQDEDYEQYF.

The chain couples TRBV2 to TRBJ1-2, with a possible D match to TRBD1 (6 bases). Germline V gives CDR1 SNHLY, CDR2 FYNNEI. Trimming shortened V by 3 bases and J by 8 bases, and 16 bases separated the two germline ends. The CDR3 is made up of 14 amino acids. CDR3 nucleotide sequence: TGTGCCAGCAGTGACTCGAGACAGGTCAGCGGCTACACCTTC. It specifies CASSDSRQVSGYTF.

The chain joins TRBV6-6 to TRBJ1-5, with D tentatively TRBD1 (6 bases). Germline loops: CDR1 MNHNY, CDR2 SVGAGI (reference sequence). The CDR3 is 12 amino acids. Deletions cut 8 bases from V and 4 bases from J, with 9 bases between. CDR3 nucleotides: TGTGCCAGCTCCGGACAGAATCAGCCCCAGCATTTT. This sequence encodes CASSGQNQPQHF.

This clone turned up a few times. The chain couples TRBV30 to TRBJ1-5; TRBD1 agrees at 7 bases. The CDR3 has 13 residues. Germline V lookup: CDR1 GTSNPN, CDR2 SVGIG (reference sequence). With V trimmed by 1 base and J by 11 bases, 8 bases remained unmatched. CDR3 in amino acids: CAWSGQGGSAQHF. The DNA of the CDR3 is TGTGCCTGGAGTGGGCAGGGGGGTTCGGCCCAGCATTTT.

This clone has just a few counts. This rearrangement joins TRBV4-2 to TRBJ1-1, with D tentatively TRBD1 (6 bases). Germline V gene data show CDR1 as LGHNA and CDR2 as YNFKEQ. CDR3 size: 16 residues. Deletions cut 4 bases from V and 1 base from J, with 16 bases between. CDR3 protein: CASSPRTARKNTEAFF. Here the CDR3 DNA reads TGTGCCAGCAGCCCCAGGACAGCCAGGAAGAACACTGAAGCTTTCTTT.

This clone has only a few counts. The rearrangement links TRBV6-1 to TRBJ1-5, with D uncertain. The CDR3 runs 14 residues. V lost 6 bases and J 0 bases, leaving 9 bases between the germline ends. Germline lookup yields CDR1 MNHNS and CDR2 SASEGT. The chain's CDR3 is CASRAYSSNQPQHF. In DNA, the CDR3 is TGTGCCAGCAGGGCCTACAGTAGCAATCAGCCCCAGCATTTT.

This clone was observed a few times. This chain links TRBV13 with TRBJ2-3; 7 bases fit TRBD2. Germline V gene lookup returns CDR1 PRHDT and CDR2 FYEKMQ (reference sequence). CDR3 size: 17 residues. V gave up 0 bases and J gave up 2 bases; unmatched junction bases: 8. The CDR3 DNA reads TGTGCCAGCAGCTTAGGCCTAGACAGCGGGAACACAGATACGCAGTATTTT. Amino acid sequence: CASSLGLDSGNTDTQYF.